Presented here are 5 T cell receptor beta chains from one specimen sequenced in a study of molecular identifiers for immune sequencing clone quantification. TCRdb itself ran the PCR reads through MiXCR, one entry per CDR3 protein. The sample holds hundreds of thousands of distinct CDR3 sequences, over 20% seen once. Specimen: naive CD8+ T cells from blood, with Jurkat cell RNA spiked in. Noted subset: FACS-sorted CD8+CD4-CCR7+CD45RA+ naive T cells. The receptors stem from a human donor in good health. Some libraries in this study had Jurkat cell RNA spiked in.

Comment on this clonotype: A much larger clonotype is one base distant, so this may be a read error. The rearrangement links TRBV7-6 to TRBJ2-3; TRBD2 aligns across 10 bases. V lost 4 bases to trimming and J lost 7 bases; unmatched junction nucleotides: 5. The CDR3 sequence is 14 residues long. Germline lookup yields CDR1 SGHVS and CDR2 FNYEAQ. This CDR3 is CASSSGTSVNTQYF. CDR3 nucleotide sequence: TGTGCCAGCAGCTCAGGGACTAGCGTGAATACGCAGTATTTT. Looking up the rest from reference TRBV7-6 and TRBJ2-3 gives the full variable domain: GAGVSQSPRYKVTKRGQDVALRCDPISGHVSLYWYRQALGQGPEFLTYFNYEAQQDKSGLPNDRFSAERPEGSISTLTIQRTEQRDSAMYRCASSSGTSVNTQYFGPGTRLTVL.

This clonotype was seen more than once but under ten times. The rearrangement joins TRBV28 to TRBJ2-7; maybe TRBD1 (6 bases). Germline values: CDR1 MDHEN, CDR2 SYDVKM. The V end was cut by 6 bases, the J end by 2 bases, with 11 bases between. The CDR3 extends over 13 amino acids. The CDR3 DNA sequence: TGTGCCAGCAGACCCGGGACACCCTACGAGCAGTACTTC. Translating it yields CASRPGTPYEQYF.

The sample holds many counts of this clonotype. The V and J genes are TRBV27 and TRBJ2-7; 7 nucleotides align to TRBD1. V lost 1 base and J lost 4; bases outside the gene matches: 4. The CDR3 has 14 residues. In germline, CDR1 is MNHEY, CDR2 SMNVEV (reference sequence). The CDR3 protein is CASSLFARGYEQYF. In DNA form, the CDR3 reads TGTGCCAGCAGTTTATTCGCCAGGGGGTACGAGCAGTACTTC.

This clonotype appeared a single time. This may stem from a read error, because a much larger clone lies one nucleotide away. The chain recombines TRBV30 with TRBJ2-7; maybe TRBD1 (6 bases). The CDR3 covers 13 residues. V gave up 8 bases and J gave up 2 bases, with 16 bases separating them. Germline V gives CDR1 GTSNPN, CDR2 SVGIG (reference sequence). This CDR3 reads CARLDSGAYEQYF. In nucleotides, the CDR3 is TGTGCCCGGCTGGACAGTGGGGCCTACGAGCAGTACTTC.

This clonotype was recorded at least ten times. The V call is TRBV29-1, the J call TRBJ2-3; 12 bases map to TRBD1. CDR3 length: 14 amino acids. V lost 7 bases, J lost 2 bases, and 4 bases stayed unmatched. CDR1 and CDR2 from the germline V gene are SQVTM and ANQGSEA. CDR3 in DNA: TGCAGCGCAGGGACAGGGGGCACCACAGATACGCAGTATTTT. It codes for CSAGTGGTTDTQYF.